This TCR beta chain was sequenced for a study of shared clonotypes between healthy human individuals. In the study overall: The composition of the donors was two women and a few men aged 18 to 49.

Remarks on this clone: As yet, its antigen is unknown.

Study-level points and caveats: A limitation of the genetic and exposure-history diversity represented arose from few donors. With a handful of donors compared, approximately 5% of naive CD4 clonotypes were shared.

Germline V gene lookup returns CDR1 MNHEY and CDR2 SMNVEV (reference sequence). CDR3 length equals 15 residues. V lost 2 bases to trimming and J lost 4 bases, with 12 bases between them. Genomic DNA from each subset was divided evenly over several immunoSEQ plates. Profiled with immunoSEQ multiplex PCR; TCRdb holds only in-frame clones, not every one. The sample lists under 850,000 clones, 92% occurring once. Terminally differentiated effector memory CD45RA+ cells were excluded from the naive CD8 cells, which were CD45RO-negative and positively selected for CCR7. The TCR was taken from a young man in good health. The rearrangement uses TRBV27 and TRBJ1-3; D is perhaps TRBD1 (6 bases). The source material was naive CD8+ T cells sorted from blood. The CDR3 DNA sequence: TGTGCCAGCAGTTTAGGGGGCTATACAGGAAACACCATATATTTT. Translation: CASSLGGYTGNTIYF.